Below are 2 T cell receptor beta chains sequenced from a single sample in a study of post-analysis software for immune sequencing data. Findings and caveats of the study: Controls showed lower frequencies than patients for several TRBV segments, and TRBV5-6, TRBV5-1 and TRBV20-1 were among these.

What these receptors recognize is not known. Unique-molecular-identifier-tagged TCR beta cDNA libraries were used. TCRdb analysed the PCR reads with MiXCR anew, one entry per CDR3 protein. The data hold roughly 800,000 distinct CDR3 sequences, with about 32% observed a single time. Sequencing used blood. The receptors come from a girl aged 10-17 years with multiple sclerosis.

The chain uses TRBV14 and TRBJ1-4; D uncertain. The V end lost 2 bases, the J end lost 7 bases, and 11 bases lay between the germline ends. Germline CDR1 SGHDN, CDR2 FVKESK. The CDR3 contains 14 residues. The CDR3 protein is CASSQSRAFEKLFF. The CDR3 bases are TGTGCCAGCAGCCAAAGCCGGGCCTTTGAAAAACTGTTTTTT.

The chain has TRBV7-2 and TRBJ1-5; D gene unclear. CDR3 length: 15 residues. The ends were cut back, 4 bases at V and 3 bases at J, with 13 bases in the middle. Germline V gene sequence: CDR1 SGHTA, CDR2 FQGNSA. The CDR3 coding sequence is TGTGCCAGCAGCTCCTCCGGACGCCCCAATCAGCCCCAGCATTTT. It yields the protein CASSSSGRPNQPQHF.